This TCR beta chain was sequenced for a study of metastatic and nonmetastatic thyroid tumors. Patients were all untreated before their thyroid surgery. Trimming at V came to 6 bases and at J to 6 bases, leaving 8 bases not matched to a gene. Germline V gives CDR1 SNHLY, CDR2 FYNNEI. CDR3 length: 14 residues. TCRdb ran MiXCR on the PCR reads. The sample has more than 20,000 clones, 10% to 15% seen once. This clone was observed at least ten times. Material: blood. The clonotype originates from a female donor with papillary thyroid cancer or a benign thyroid nodule (not recorded which). Some clones in this sample may be carry-over from other donors' samples. The gene calls are TRBV2 and TRBJ2-1, with TRBD1 matching over 7 bases. The chain's CDR3 is CASRGQSRVNEQFF. As DNA, the CDR3 is TGTGCCAGCAGGGGACAGTCAAGGGTCAATGAGCAGTTCTTC.